The source of this TCR beta chain is a study of blood T cell repertoires in COVID-19 (dated by TCRdb to 2020 to 2022). Some background on the complete study: The collaborator samples originated in the United States, Italy and Spain and spanned the acute and convalescent phases of COVID-19. The prospective study material was composed of cDNA or gDNA derived from T cells, B-cell-depleted T cells, or PBMCs. Subjects who had been exposed to COVID-19, were actively infected with it, or had recovered from it provided the deeply sampled blood TCRbeta repertoires that made up the dataset. A freely available public database, intended as a resource for researchers studying the immune response to SARS-CoV-2, is where the repertoires were released. The samples were drawn from the first 160 participants of the ongoing ImmuneRACE study and from over a thousand subjects provided by 6 global collaborators. The sample metadata nearly always contained a de-identified subject ID, COVID-19 status, age in years and sex. Where available, HLA class I and class II types were taken from metadata supplied by the sample provider and were not determined by assay-based typing. Findings and caveats that apply to the study as a whole: How much clinical and demographic metadata was included differed by source and by participant, and the metadata was provided uncurated.

TCRbeta CDR3 regions were amplified from genomic DNA by means of the immunoSEQ Assay, a bias-controlled multiplex PCR. On the authors' methods: The number of nucleated cells in each sample was estimated from the amplification of reference gene primers within the assay. Sequence reads were collapsed and filtered to measure the absolute abundance of every unique TCRbeta CDR3 rearrangement. For each sample, productive Simpson clonality was calculated as the square root of Simpson's diversity index across productive rearrangements. Imported from immuneACCESS, the table was reduced by TCRdb to in-frame sequences with V and J called. These copies leave out some clones; in studies compared against another copy, an unresolved V gene accounts for under half, and the cause of the remainder is not known. That table furnishes V, J and clone size, whereas the DNA furnished D and trimming. This sample comprises almost 400,000 clones, 88% of them detected only once. Approximately 1% of the sample is held by the ten biggest clonotypes.

In the case of this clone: Its cognate antigen has yet to be identified. No per-base quality is available; no much larger clone lies one base away.

Trimming at the junction amounts to 3 bases on V and 1 base on J, and the germline ends lie 12 bases apart. Per the germline V gene, KGHSH is the CDR1 and LQKENI is the CDR2. Taken from cysteine to phenylalanine, the CDR3 has 16 residues. Solely the CDR3 DNA is kept, with 48 bases framed from the first base. Enrolling through a virtual design, the prospective study's participants ranged in age from roughly 18 to 90 years and lived across roughly 23 United States geographic areas. To assign participants to cohorts, the prospective study relied on clinical history that participants themselves reported in a screening survey and a study questionnaire. In the prospective study, whole blood, serum and a nasopharyngeal or oropharyngeal swab were collected from each participant by mobile phlebotomists. Participants in the prospective study had the option to provide additional blood draws and questionnaires over a roughly 2-month period. Blood samples from the prospective study were shipped frozen or at room temperature prior to DNA extraction.

This receptor chain uses TRBV18 and TRBJ2-2; no D gene can be assigned with confidence. Specimen: PBMCs or T cells enriched from blood (not recorded which). The receptor was derived from a woman aged 30 to 39 with acute COVID-19. The nucleotide sequence is TGTGCCAGCTCACCCCTAATTCTCTTGAACACCGGGGAGCTGTTTTTT. Its protein product is CASSPLILLNTGELFF. Beyond the CDR3, the reference TRBV18 and TRBJ2-2 genes provide the residues; the full variable domain reads: NAGVMQNPRHLVRRRGQEARLRCSPMKGHSHVYWYRQLPEEGLKFMVYLQKENIIDESGMPKERFSAEFPKEGPSILRIQQVVRGDSAAYFCASSPLILLNTGELFFGEGSRLTVL.